These T cell receptor beta chains were read from a single sample in a study of blood T cell repertoires in COVID-19. TCRdb's copy holds only in-frame clones and misses some; the assay was immunoSEQ multiplex PCR. The table has about 160,000 clones, roughly 83% seen once; the top ten hold about 10%. Sequences were obtained from peripheral blood. All receptors derive from an elderly woman with active or convalescent COVID-19. Each CDR3 is given with its conserved first and last residue. The order of the fields is clone size, CDR3 length, V gene, D gene, J gene, CDR3 DNA, CDR3 protein. The D gene is left open where the match is weak. Not all rows give a size; the values are once, few, many and, for expanded clones, a class.

NA	17	TRBV5-1	TRBD2	TRBJ2-7	TGCGCCAGCAGCCATCCGTATACCGGGACTAGCGCCTACGAGCAGTACTTC	CASSHPYTGTSAYEQYF
NA	14	TRBV27	TRBD1	TRBJ2-7	TGTGCCAGCAGGGGGGGACAGGGAGGGAGCGAGCAGTACTTC	CASRGGQGGSEQYF
NA	14	TRBV6-5	NA	TRBJ1-5	TGTGCCAGCAGTCCACAGGGTACGGGACAGCCCCAGCATTTT	CASSPQGTGQPQHF
few	15	TRBV3-1/TRBV3-2	NA	TRBJ1-1	TGTGCCAGCAGCCAGGCAGAGGGTGTGAACACTGAAGCTTTCTTT	CASSQAEGVNTEAFF
few	15	TRBV3-1/TRBV3-2	NA	TRBJ1-3	TGTGCCAGCACCCCCACACCAAGCTCTGGAAACACCATATATTTT	CASTPTPSSGNTIYF
NA	14	TRBV9	TRBD1	TRBJ2-7	TGTGCCAGCAGCGGCGGGACAGGGGGCCGGGAGCAGTACTTC	CASSGGTGGREQYF
NA	12	TRBV12-3/TRBV12-4	NA	TRBJ1-1	TGTGCCAGCAAGACAGGGAACACTGAAGCTTTCTTT	CASKTGNTEAFF
NA	17	TRBV6-6	TRBD1	TRBJ1-1	TGTGCCAGCAGTCGGCGTACAGGGGGAAACATGAACACTGAAGCTTTCTTT	CASSRRTGGNMNTEAFF
NA	15	TRBV3-1/TRBV3-2	NA	TRBJ1-4	TGTGCCAGCAGCCATGCCCCAGCAACTAATGAAAAACTGTTTTTT	CASSHAPATNEKLFF
NA	22	TRBV9	NA	TRBJ1-4	TGTGCCAGCAGCGTAGGACCCTCGGGGGGCACCCCAGCCAACCCAACTAATGAAAAACTGTTTTTT	CASSVGPSGGTPANPTNEKLFF
few	14	TRBV6-2/TRBV6-3	NA	TRBJ1-2	TGTGCCAGCAGTCAGATCGGGGGGGCGCTTGGCTACACCTTC	CASSQIGGALGYTF
NA	17	TRBV19	NA	TRBJ1-6	TGTGCCAGTAGTATAAGGGCCCCCCGGGATTTGAATTCACCCCTCCACTTT	CASSIRAPRDLNSPLHF
NA	18	TRBV7-2	NA	TRBJ2-2	TGTGCCAGCAGCTTCCGACCCACAGGGGGGGAGGACACCGGGGAGCTGTTTTTT	CASSFRPTGGEDTGELFF
NA	14	TRBV6-5	TRBD1	TRBJ2-7	TGTGCCAGCAGACAGACAGGGAGCTCCTACGAGCAGTACTTC	CASRQTGSSYEQYF
NA	13	TRBV7-9	NA	TRBJ2-3	TGTGCCAGCAGCCGGGGGATGACAGATACGCAGTATTTT	CASSRGMTDTQYF
NA	16	TRBV11-2	TRBD2	TRBJ2-1	TGTGCCAGCAGCGTAATAGCGGGAACTACCTACAATGAGCAGTTCTTC	CASSVIAGTTYNEQFF
NA	14	TRBV7-2	NA	TRBJ2-7	TGTGCCAGCAGCTTATCTCGAACTGCCTACGAGCAGTACTTC	CASSLSRTAYEQYF
NA	16	TRBV6-6	TRBD1	TRBJ2-7	TGTGCCAGCGAGGACAGGGTGAGGAGGGTAGCCTACGAGCAGTACTTC	CASEDRVRRVAYEQYF
NA	14	TRBV11-2	TRBD1	TRBJ1-1	TGTGCCAGCAGCGTAGGACAGGGGAACACTGAAGCTTTCTTT	CASSVGQGNTEAFF